A selection of T cell receptor beta chains follows, all from one sample in a study of blood T cell repertoires in COVID-19. Repertoires were generated with immunoSEQ multiplex PCR, while TCRdb's copy carries only in-frame clones and drops some. The sample contains about 120,000 clones, around three quarters of which appear only once. Input material: peripheral blood. These receptor sequences come from a woman older than 75 with acute or convalescent COVID-19. Each CDR3 is given with its conserved first and last residue. A D gene is named only where the DNA matches it firmly. Some rows have no size entry. The others give once, few or many, or a class for an expanded clone.

V,size,D,J,length,CDR3,DNA
TRBV18,NA,TRBD1,TRBJ1-6,16,CASSAEQGARNSPLHF,TGTGCCAGCTCAGCCGAACAGGGGGCGAGAAATTCACCCCTCCACTTT
TRBV6-4,NA,TRBD1,TRBJ1-2,10,CAGRGGGYTF,TGTGCGGGACGAGGGGGCGGCTACACCTTC
TRBV7-8,NA,TRBD2,TRBJ2-1,16,CASSVTSGRPGNEQFF,TGTGCCAGCAGCGTGACTAGCGGGAGGCCGGGCAATGAGCAGTTCTTC
TRBV3-1/TRBV3-2,NA,NA,TRBJ1-2,16,CASSQDSGGGGYGYTF,TGTGCCAGCAGCCAAGATAGCGGGGGAGGAGGCTATGGCTACACCTTC
TRBV3-1/TRBV3-2,NA,NA,TRBJ2-5,14,CASSPAGVWETQYF,TGTGCCAGCAGCCCCGCGGGTGTGTGGGAGACCCAGTACTTC
TRBV7-2,NA,NA,TRBJ2-2,16,CASSLLGTGNTGELFF,TGTGCCAGCAGCTTACTCGGAACAGGGAACACCGGGGAGCTGTTTTTT
TRBV6-2/TRBV6-3,NA,TRBD1,TRBJ1-1,17,CASSYVPGQGAITEAFF,TGTGCCAGCAGTTACGTCCCGGGACAGGGTGCCATCACTGAAGCTTTCTTT
TRBV2,few,NA,TRBJ2-3,14,CASRRQVRTDTQYF,TGTGCCAGCAGGAGACAGGTTCGAACAGATACGCAGTATTTT
TRBV29-1,NA,NA,TRBJ2-3,11,CSVPVVDTQYF,TGCAGCGTGCCGGTGGTCGATACGCAGTATTTT
TRBV6-5,NA,NA,TRBJ1-1,14,CASSYSRGSTEAFF,TGTGCCAGCAGTTACTCGCGGGGAAGCACTGAAGCTTTCTTT
TRBV7-2,few,NA,TRBJ1-4,14,CASSLLSAREKLFF,TGTGCCAGCAGCCTCCTTAGCGCACGCGAAAAACTGTTTTTT
TRBV5-6,NA,NA,TRBJ1-1,15,CASTLITNSWAEAFF,TGTGCCAGCACCCTTATTACCAACAGTTGGGCTGAAGCTTTCTTT
TRBV2,NA,TRBD2,TRBJ2-7,13,CASSGGGSYEQYF,TGTGCCAGCAGTGGGGGGGGGTCCTACGAGCAGTACTTC
TRBV5-4,few,TRBD2,TRBJ2-1,16,CASSPLAGGFYNEQFF,TGTGCCAGCAGCCCCCTAGCGGGGGGTTTCTACAATGAGCAGTTCTTC
TRBV6-5,once,NA,TRBJ2-7,13,CASSTRDNYEQYF,TGTGCCAGCAGTACCCGGGACAACTACGAGCAGTACTTC
TRBV27,NA,NA,TRBJ2-1,14,CASSQGPGNLEQFF,TGTGCCAGCAGCCAGGGTCCCGGAAACCTCGAGCAGTTCTTC
TRBV4-3,NA,NA,TRBJ1-4,14,CASRRDLSGEKLFF,TGCGCCAGCAGGCGGGACCTATCGGGTGAAAAACTGTTTTTT
TRBV27,NA,NA,TRBJ2-7,16,CASSLSFSDFRYEQYF,TGTGCCAGCAGTTTATCCTTTTCGGACTTTCGTTACGAGCAGTACTTC
TRBV5-6,NA,NA,TRBJ2-2,14,CASSLYGATGELFF,TGTGCCAGCAGCTTGTATGGGGCCACCGGGGAGCTGTTTTTT
TRBV7-2,many,NA,TRBJ1-1,14,CASSLGGRATEAFF,TGTGCCAGCAGCTTAGGGGGCAGGGCCACTGAAGCTTTCTTT
TRBV2,NA,TRBD2,TRBJ2-3,16,CASIRLAGGRSDTQYF,TGTGCCAGCATCAGGCTAGCGGGGGGTCGTTCAGATACGCAGTATTTT
TRBV6-2/TRBV6-3,NA,TRBD1,TRBJ1-1,13,CASTPGGRGHAFF,TGTGCCAGCACCCCGGGGGGCAGGGGGCATGCTTTCTTT
TRBV6-5,NA,TRBD1,TRBJ2-7,15,CASSPGQGYGHEQYF,TGTGCCAGCAGTCCCGGACAGGGATACGGCCACGAGCAGTACTTC
TRBV28,NA,TRBD1,TRBJ1-2,16,CASSLVPGGFDYGYTF,TGTGCCAGCAGTTTAGTGCCAGGGGGCTTTGACTATGGCTACACCTTC
TRBV15,many,NA,TRBJ1-3,14,CATSSEQYGNTIYF,TGTGCCACCAGCAGTGAACAGTACGGAAACACCATATATTTT
TRBV30,once,NA,TRBJ2-2,15,CAWSRGTANTGELFF,TGTGCCTGGAGTCGAGGAACGGCGAACACCGGGGAGCTGTTTTTT